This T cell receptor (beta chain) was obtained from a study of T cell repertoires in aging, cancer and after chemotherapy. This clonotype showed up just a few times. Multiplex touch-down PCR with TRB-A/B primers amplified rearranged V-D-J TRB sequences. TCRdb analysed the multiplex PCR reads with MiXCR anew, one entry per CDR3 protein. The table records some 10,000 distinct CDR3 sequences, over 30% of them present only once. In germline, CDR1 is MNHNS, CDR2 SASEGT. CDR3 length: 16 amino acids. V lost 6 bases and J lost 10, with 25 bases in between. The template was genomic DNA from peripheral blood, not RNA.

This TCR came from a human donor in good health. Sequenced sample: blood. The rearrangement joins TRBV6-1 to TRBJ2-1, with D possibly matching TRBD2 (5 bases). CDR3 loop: CASSPRSSGPSGEQFF. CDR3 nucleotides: TGTGCCAGCAGCCCAAGATCAAGCGGCCCCTCCGGAGAGCAGTTCTTC.